This TCR beta chain comes out of a study of CD8+CD57+ T cells in acquired aplastic anemia. Researchers used genomic DNA as the template to profile TCR beta VDJ and CDR3. TCRdb passed the reads through MiXCR, listing each CDR3 protein once. The data contain more than 150,000 distinct CDR3 sequences, about half of them singletons. Germline V lookup: CDR1 GTSNPN, CDR2 SVGIG (reference sequence). With 1 base removed from V and 6 bases from J, the gap between germline ends came to 16 bases. The CDR3 loop spans 15 amino acids. Study results and limitations: No significant patient-versus-control difference appeared in CD8+ Simpson's diversity.

This clonotype was recorded a few times. Its specificity is unknown. The sequence was obtained from a human donor in good health. Sample: sorted CD4+, CD8+, or CD8+CD57+ T cells (not recorded which) from PBMCs. V and J are TRBV30 and TRBJ1-5; maybe TRBD1 (5 bases). The CDR3 here is CAWSASQGLSQPQHF. In DNA form, the CDR3 reads TGTGCCTGGAGTGCCTCCCAGGGACTCAGTCAGCCCCAGCATTTT.